The rows below give T cell receptor beta chains drawn from one sample of a study of blood T cell repertoires in COVID-19. Produced via immunoSEQ multiplex PCR; TCRdb's table is partial and in-frame only. The sample shows approximately 350,000 clones, around 86% of them seen only once. Sequenced sample: peripheral blood. The receptors here all came from a woman aged 50 to 60 with COVID-19, enrolled during active disease. Each CDR3 is given with its conserved first and last residue. D genes are given only for firm matches. Only some rows state a clone size, as once, few, many or a class for expanded clones.

clone size	D gene	V gene	J gene	CDR3 length	CDR3 DNA	CDR3 protein
NA	TRBD1	TRBV30	TRBJ1-2	12	TGTGCCTGGAGGGGTGGACAGGGTAGCTACACCTTC	CAWRGGQGSYTF
NA	NA	TRBV7-2	TRBJ2-3	12	TGTGCCAGCAGCCCCAACACAGATACGCAGTATTTT	CASSPNTDTQYF
NA	NA	TRBV3-1/TRBV3-2	TRBJ1-1	16	TGTGCCAGCAGCCAAGAGACCCCGAGGCGGAGGGTGAGGGCTTTCTTT	CASSQETPRRRVRAFF
NA	NA	TRBV29-1	TRBJ1-1	11	TGCAGCGTCGCGGGTGGCGCTGAAGCTTTCTTT	CSVAGGAEAFF
NA	NA	TRBV6-4	TRBJ2-3	14	TGTGCCAGTCGGCCTAGCAGTAGCACAGATACGCAGTATTTT	CASRPSSSTDTQYF
NA	NA	TRBV7-3	TRBJ2-1	16	TGTGCCAGCAGCCTCCGGACGGAGGAGTCCTACAATGAGCAGTTCTTC	CASSLRTEESYNEQFF
NA	NA	TRBV7-9	TRBJ2-7	18	TGTGCCAGCAGCTTAGTAGTCATGGGTAGCGTAAGTTCCTACGAGCAGTACTTC	CASSLVVMGSVSSYEQYF
NA	TRBD1	TRBV2	TRBJ1-2	17	TGTGCCAGCAGTGAAAATTTTGTGATAGGGACAGCCGATGGCTACACCTTC	CASSENFVIGTADGYTF
few	NA	TRBV28	TRBJ1-1	15	TGTGCCAGCATGGATCCTCGGGGGACTAACAAGGAAGCTTTCTTT	CASMDPRGTNKEAFF
few	TRBD1	TRBV5-4	TRBJ2-3	15	TGTGCCAGCAGCCCCGGGACAGGGAGGGCAGATACGCAGTATTTT	CASSPGTGRADTQYF
NA	TRBD1	TRBV5-1	TRBJ1-2	15	TGCGCCAGCAGCCCGGGACAGATAGTTAACTATGGCTACACCTTC	CASSPGQIVNYGYTF
few	TRBD1	TRBV6-5	TRBJ1-4	15	TGTGCCAGCAGTTACGGGGGCAGGGGGGATGAAAAACTGTTTTTT	CASSYGGRGDEKLFF
NA	NA	TRBV7-2	TRBJ2-7	15	TGTGCCAGCAGCTGGGGGCTAGTAGACTCCTACGAGCAGTACTTC	CASSWGLVDSYEQYF
NA	NA	TRBV11-3	TRBJ2-7	14	TGTGCCAGCAGCTTCTCAGGGTCCTCCTACGAGCAGTACTTC	CASSFSGSSYEQYF
NA	NA	TRBV19	TRBJ1-1	16	TGTGCCAGTACCCGAGGGGGGGGGCCGGGGAACACTGAAGCTTTCTTT	CASTRGGGPGNTEAFF
NA	TRBD2	TRBV5-6	TRBJ2-7	15	TGTGCCAGCAGCTTGGGACTAGCGGGATCTAGGGAGCAGTACTTC	CASSLGLAGSREQYF
few	TRBD2	TRBV5-1	TRBJ2-3	15	TGCGCCAGCAGCTTAGAGAAGCGGGGAACAGATACGCAGTATTTT	CASSLEKRGTDTQYF
NA	NA	TRBV18	TRBJ1-3	14	TGTGCCAGCTCTCGTGAGAACTCTGGAAACACCATATATTTT	CASSRENSGNTIYF
NA	NA	TRBV3-1/TRBV3-2	TRBJ1-5	14	TGTGCCAGCACCCACGGGGGGGGCAATCAGCCCCAGCATTTT	CASTHGGGNQPQHF
NA	TRBD2	TRBV6-5	TRBJ2-3	15	TGTGCCAGCAGTACTAGCGGGAGGTTAATAGATACGCAGTATTTT	CASSTSGRLIDTQYF
NA	NA	TRBV5-4	TRBJ1-2	13	TGTGCCAGCAGCTTGGGAGGGCTGGGCGGCTACACCTTC	CASSLGGLGGYTF
NA	NA	TRBV9	TRBJ2-1	15	TGTGCCAGCAGCGTAGATGGTAAGCCCTACAATGAGCAGTTCTTC	CASSVDGKPYNEQFF
NA	NA	TRBV5-6	TRBJ1-2	13	TGTGCCAGCAGCTTGGCGGGGTCCTCCGGCTACACCTTC	CASSLAGSSGYTF
NA	TRBD2	TRBV7-6	TRBJ2-1	16	TGTGCCAGCAGCCCTGTGGTGCTAGCGGGAGGGGGTGAGCAGTTCTTC	CASSPVVLAGGGEQFF
NA	TRBD2	TRBV2	TRBJ2-3	16	TGTGCCAGCAGTGAAGCGCTTCCGACTAGCGGGAACACGCAGTATTTT	CASSEALPTSGNTQYF
once	TRBD2	TRBV30	TRBJ2-1	17	TGTGCCTGGAGGGACACAGCGGGGACGGTGCCCATCAATGAGCAGTTCTTC	CAWRDTAGTVPINEQFF
NA	TRBD2	TRBV5-6	TRBJ2-5	17	TGTGCCAGCAGCTTCGGACTAGCGGGGGGTCTGGGAGAGACCCAGTACTTC	CASSFGLAGGLGETQYF
NA	TRBD1	TRBV24-1	TRBJ2-1	15	TGTGCCACCAGCCGCGCGGACAGGGAGTACAATGAGCAGTTCTTC	CATSRADREYNEQFF
NA	TRBD2	TRBV2	TRBJ2-1	14	TGTGCCACGGAACCGGGACTAGCGGGAGATGAGCAGTTCTTC	CATEPGLAGDEQFF
NA	TRBD1	TRBV18	TRBJ2-7	14	TGTGCCAGCTCACCACCCCGGGACAGGGACGAGCAGTACTTC	CASSPPRDRDEQYF
NA	TRBD2	TRBV7-2	TRBJ2-1	18	TGTGCCAGCAGCTTAGTTCTATCTAGCGGGTCAGCTCGAAATGAGCAGTTCTTC	CASSLVLSSGSARNEQFF
NA	NA	TRBV25-1	TRBJ2-1	14	TGTGCCAGCAGATCCAACCGGGATAATAGCGGGCAGTTCTTC	CASRSNRDNSGQFF
NA	NA	TRBV28	TRBJ1-2	16	TGTGCCAGCAGTTCAGACAGGCCCTCGGTCAAGTATGGCTACACCTTC	CASSSDRPSVKYGYTF
NA	TRBD2	TRBV19	TRBJ2-6	15	TGTGCCAGCCACCTCGCGGGGGCTGGGGCCAACGTCCTGACTTTC	CASHLAGAGANVLTF
NA	TRBD1	TRBV5-4	TRBJ1-2	16	TGTGCCAGCAGCTTGGGTGCCCGGGGACAGGACTATGGCTACACCTTC	CASSLGARGQDYGYTF
NA	TRBD2	TRBV7-2	TRBJ2-3	16	TGTGCCAGCAGCTTAGGCGGGGGGAGCGGCACAGATACGCAGTATTTT	CASSLGGGSGTDTQYF
NA	NA	TRBV6-5	TRBJ2-1	14	TGTGCCAGCAGCTACGGACAGACTTACAATGAGCAGTTCTTC	CASSYGQTYNEQFF
NA	NA	TRBV6-5	TRBJ2-1	13	TGTGCCAGCAGCCCGGGACACCCAGGTAGGCAGTTCTTC	CASSPGHPGRQFF
NA	NA	TRBV27	TRBJ1-6	14	TGTGCCAGCAGTTTAAGGGAGAATAATTCACCCCTCCACTTT	CASSLRENNSPLHF
NA	NA	TRBV12-3/TRBV12-4	TRBJ2-1	12	TGTGCCAGCAGTTTTGCGATGAATGAGCAGTTCTTC	CASSFAMNEQFF
NA	NA	TRBV9	TRBJ2-3	14	TGTGCCAGCCGGATAAACAGGGACACAGATACGCAGTATTTT	CASRINRDTDTQYF
NA	TRBD2	TRBV28	TRBJ2-1	16	TGTGCCAGCAGTTCTGGAAGCGGGAAACCACACAATGAGCAGTTCTTC	CASSSGSGKPHNEQFF
NA	TRBD1	TRBV2	TRBJ1-1	16	TGTGCCAGCAGTCCCAGGGGGCGAGGCATGAACACTGAAGCTTTCTTT	CASSPRGRGMNTEAFF
NA	NA	TRBV6-5	TRBJ1-2	14	TGTGCCACCAAACTACAGGGTTCTGCATATGGCTACACCTTC	CATKLQGSAYGYTF
NA	TRBD1	TRBV27	TRBJ2-7	17	TGTGCCAGCAGGTTAAGGGTGCCCGGGACAGTAACTTACGAGCAGTACTTC	CASRLRVPGTVTYEQYF
NA	TRBD2	TRBV24-1	TRBJ2-1	16	TGTGCCACCAGTGATTCTGGCAGCGGGAGGAAACCCGAGCAGTTCTTC	CATSDSGSGRKPEQFF
NA	TRBD2	TRBV7-2	TRBJ2-5	15	TGTGCCAGCAGCCTCCTTGGTGTGGGGGGGGAGACCCAGTACTTC	CASSLLGVGGETQYF
NA	TRBD2	TRBV18	TRBJ2-3	15	TGTGCCAGCTCGCCGGGACTAGCTGCCACAGATACGCAGTATTTT	CASSPGLAATDTQYF